Listed below are T cell receptor beta chains from one sample, sequenced in a study of CD8 T cells in ankylosing spondylitis. Each CDR3 protein is one row after TCRdb ran MiXCR on the 5' RACE reads. The sample carries some 200,000 distinct CDR3 sequences, approximately 7.3% recorded once. The sequencing sample was made of blood, either unsorted or a sorted T cell fraction (not recorded which). The source of these receptors is a male donor with ankylosing spondylitis. CDR3s include the opening cysteine and the closing phenylalanine or tryptophan. The D gene is left open where the match is weak. A clone size is listed for some rows: how often the clone was seen (once, few, many), or a class if it is expanded.

cdr3_nt cdr3_aa clone_size d_call j_call v_call
TGCGCCAGCAGCTTCCTACCCCCCTCGTTAGCGGGAGAATCCAGCTACAATGAGCAGTTCTTC CASSFLPPSLAGESSYNEQFF NA TRBD2 TRBJ2-1 TRBV5-1
TGTGCCCGCAGGAGGGACGGATCCTACTATGGCTACACCTTC CARRRDGSYYGYTF NA NA TRBJ1-2 TRBV6-1
TGTGCCAGCAGCCAAGATGGGACTAGCGGGGTGTACGAGCAGTACTTC CASSQDGTSGVYEQYF many TRBD2 TRBJ2-7 TRBV14
TGCGCCAGCAGCCAAGAATTCGGCAGAGGCTCCTATAATTCACCCCTCCACTTT CASSQEFGRGSYNSPLHF NA NA TRBJ1-6 TRBV4-3
TGTGCCAGCAGTGAGGGGACTAGGAACACCGGGGAGCTGTTTTTT CASSEGTRNTGELFF NA TRBD2 TRBJ2-2 TRBV2
TGCGCCAGCAGCTTCGAGGGGAGGCCCCCAGATACGCAGTATTTT CASSFEGRPPDTQYF many NA TRBJ2-3 TRBV5-1
TGCGCCAGCAGCTTTACAGGGTTCCCGATTGCTGGAGCTTTCTTT CASSFTGFPIAGAFF NA NA TRBJ1-1 TRBV5-1
TGTGCCAGCAGCCCAACGGGCGGGACGGCAGGGATCTATGAGCAGTTCTTC CASSPTGGTAGIYEQFF many NA TRBJ2-1 TRBV7-9
TGTGCCAGCAGTGAATTCACGGGGGTCCACAATGAGCAGTTCTTC CASSEFTGVHNEQFF many NA TRBJ2-1 TRBV25-1
TGCGCCAGCAGCCAATCGACTAGCGGGCCCTACGAGCAGTACTTC CASSQSTSGPYEQYF NA TRBD2 TRBJ2-7 TRBV4-3
TGTGCCAGCAGTTTAATGAAGCACGGGGAGCTGTTTTTT CASSLMKHGELFF many NA TRBJ2-2 TRBV27
TGTGCCAGCAGTTTTGCCCAGGGCTACGAGCAGTACTTC CASSFAQGYEQYF many NA TRBJ2-7 TRBV27
TGTGCCAGCAGCCTGAGTACTTACACCGGGGAGCTGTTTTTT CASSLSTYTGELFF many NA TRBJ2-2 TRBV3-1
TGTGCCAGCACCCCTCCAAGTCGGGGAGTGGGCGTACTAGGAGGCTTGGGAGATACGCAGTATTTT CASTPPSRGVGVLGGLGDTQYF NA NA TRBJ2-3 TRBV4-2
TGTGCCAGCAGCCAAGGACTAGCGGGAGCCGTGCAAGAGACCCAGTACTTC CASSQGLAGAVQETQYF many TRBD2 TRBJ2-5 TRBV7-9
TGTGCCAGCAGCGTAGCCCCCGGACAGGCGGTGTCCGCTGAAGCTTTCTTT CASSVAPGQAVSAEAFF many TRBD1 TRBJ1-1 TRBV9
TGCGCCAGCAGCCAAACCTACACGTACACCGGGGAGCTGTTTTTT CASSQTYTYTGELFF few NA TRBJ2-2 TRBV4-3
TGTGCCAGCATCAGGGGGCTCACCGGGGAGCTGTTTTTT CASIRGLTGELFF NA TRBD1 TRBJ2-2 TRBV25-1
TGTGCCACCAGCAGAGATCGGCTAGCGGAGAATTACGAGCAGTACTTC CATSRDRLAENYEQYF many TRBD2 TRBJ2-7 TRBV15
TGTGCCAGCAGCCCCGAGGGCGGCCAAGAGACCCAGTACTTC CASSPEGGQETQYF NA NA TRBJ2-5 TRBV7-9
TGCGCCAGCAGCCAGACGGGGCTGGACGAGCAGTACTTC CASSQTGLDEQYF few NA TRBJ2-7 TRBV4-3
TGTGCCAGCAGTACCCGATCGTACAATGAGCAGTTCTTC CASSTRSYNEQFF few NA TRBJ2-1 TRBV6-2/TRBV6-3
TGTGCCAGCAGGGACCGGACCGGGGAGCTGTTTTTT CASRDRTGELFF many NA TRBJ2-2 TRBV25-1
TGTGCCACCAGTGACCACCCCCAAGCGGGGCCTTACAATGAGCAGTTCTTC CATSDHPQAGPYNEQFF many TRBD2 TRBJ2-1 TRBV24-1
TGCAGTGCTAGAGACAAGGGTCCCCGGACTGAAGCTTTCTTT CSARDKGPRTEAFF many NA TRBJ1-1 TRBV20-1
TGCGCCAGCAGCCAAGGAGTACAGGGCCTAGAGCAGTACTTC CASSQGVQGLEQYF many NA TRBJ2-7 TRBV4-3
TGTGCCACCCAGCTTAGAGGCTTAAGCGGGACAAAAGAGACCCAGTACTTC CATQLRGLSGTKETQYF few NA TRBJ2-5 TRBV13
TGTGCCACCAGCTCCAGGGGCAATGAGCAGTTCTTC CATSSRGNEQFF many NA TRBJ2-1 TRBV15
TGTGCCACCAGCGACATCCCTCGTGACAGTCTAAGTCAAGAGACCCAGTACTTC CATSDIPRDSLSQETQYF many NA TRBJ2-5 TRBV15
TGTGCCAGCAGCGACGACCGTTGGGCGGAGTACCAAGAGACCCAGTACTTC CASSDDRWAEYQETQYF NA NA TRBJ2-5 TRBV6-1
TGTGCCATCAGTGATGACCAGCGGGAGCTTGGGAATGAGCAGTTCTTC CAISDDQRELGNEQFF many TRBD2 TRBJ2-1 TRBV10-3
TGTGCCAGCAGTCCCACCGCGGGACTAGCGGGAACAGATACGCAGTATTTT CASSPTAGLAGTDTQYF few TRBD2 TRBJ2-3 TRBV6-2/TRBV6-3
TGCGCCACCAGTCAGCGGGGGCGCACTGATACGCAGTATTTT CATSQRGRTDTQYF NA TRBD2 TRBJ2-3 TRBV23-1
TGTGCCAGCAGCTTAAGGGACAGGCCCACCTACGAGCAGTACTTC CASSLRDRPTYEQYF NA TRBD1 TRBJ2-7 TRBV11-1
TGTGCCAGCAGTTATGATATAGCGGGATTAAGGGGGACTAGCACAGATACGCAGTATTTT CASSYDIAGLRGTSTDTQYF many TRBD2 TRBJ2-3 TRBV28
TGTGCCACCCTCAGTGGGGCGCGCGGCTACACCTTC CATLSGARGYTF many NA TRBJ1-2 TRBV10-3
TGCGCCAGCAGCTTGGGGCTACAGGGCTCTGGGGCCAACGTCCTGACTTTC CASSLGLQGSGANVLTF NA NA TRBJ2-6 TRBV5-1
TGTGCCAGCAGCGCTCAGGACACTTATACGGGGGAGCAGTTCTTC CASSAQDTYTGEQFF many NA TRBJ2-1 TRBV7-2
TGTGCCAGCAGGCCAGGGGCGGCCCATGAAAAACTGTTTTTT CASRPGAAHEKLFF NA NA TRBJ1-4 TRBV7-6
TGTGCCAGCAGCAATTTTAGAGGGGAGTGCAACTATGGCTACACCTTC CASSNFRGECNYGYTF many NA TRBJ1-2 TRBV21-1
TGTGCCAGCACCTTAGCGAGAACCTACAATGAGCAGTTCTTC CASTLARTYNEQFF many NA TRBJ2-1 TRBV28
TGTGCCAGCAGCCCAGGGACAGGGGATTCACCCCTCCACTTT CASSPGTGDSPLHF few TRBD1 TRBJ1-6 TRBV7-6
TGTGCCAGCAGCGTAGAGGCAGGGGGATTCTACGAGCAGTACTTC CASSVEAGGFYEQYF NA TRBD1 TRBJ2-7 TRBV9
TGTGCCAGCAGGCGAGGGGGTGCTAATGAGCAGTTCTTC CASRRGGANEQFF many NA TRBJ2-1 TRBV5-6
TGCAGCGTTGTGGCAACTGGAAACACCATATATTTT CSVVATGNTIYF many NA TRBJ1-3 TRBV29-1
TGTGCCAGCAGTTTACAGGGAGGATCCTACGAGCAGTACTTC CASSLQGGSYEQYF many NA TRBJ2-7 TRBV28
TGCAGTGCTTGGGGACTAGCGGGGGGGAAGACCCAGTACTTC CSAWGLAGGKTQYF many TRBD2 TRBJ2-5 TRBV20-1
TGTGCCAGCAGCCCCTACGACTTAGCGGGCGTCTACAATGAGCAGTTCTTC CASSPYDLAGVYNEQFF few TRBD2 TRBJ2-1 TRBV7-9
TGCAGTGCTAGTATCGGCAGGGGATATGAAGCTTTCTTT CSASIGRGYEAFF many NA TRBJ1-1 TRBV20-1
TGCAGCGTTAAACTAGCGAACGACAATGAGCAGTTCTTC CSVKLANDNEQFF NA TRBD2 TRBJ2-1 TRBV29-1
TGTGCCAGCAGCCGCAGGGGGCGGCCTAATGAAAAACTGTTTTTT CASSRRGRPNEKLFF many TRBD1 TRBJ1-4 TRBV7-9
TGTGCCTGGAGTGCCCCGGACTGGATCTACGAGCAGTACTTC CAWSAPDWIYEQYF few NA TRBJ2-7 TRBV30
TGTGCCAGCAGCTTAACTCCCGGGACAGGGGGCTTTCAGCCCCAGCATTTT CASSLTPGTGGFQPQHF many TRBD1 TRBJ1-5 TRBV7-8